The next 26 T cell receptor beta chains were all read from a single sample in a study of lymphopenia after photon versus proton radiotherapy. Clones were sequenced by immunoSEQ multiplex PCR, and TCRdb holds only the in-frame ones, with some missing. The sample yields some 31,000 clones, approximately 84% seen once. The input for sequencing was peripheral blood, taken from a patient treated with proton-based radiotherapy. These receptors originate from a woman in her 70s with pancreatic cancer.

The chain uses TRBV28 and TRBJ2-6, with D uncertain. The CDR3 sequence is 17 residues long. Germline CDR1 MDHEN, CDR2 SYDVKM. V was cut by 3 bases and J by 0 bases, with 12 bases left in between. CDR3 sequence (DNA): TGTGCCAGCAGTTTTGTCAGGTTAAGCTCTGGGGCCAACGTCCTGACTTTC. Protein product: CASSFVRLSSGANVLTF.

The chain combines TRBV5-1 with TRBJ2-3; 11 nucleotides match TRBD2. V lost 3 bases and J lost 5; bases outside the gene matches: 8. Germline V CDR1 and CDR2: SGHRS, YFSETQ. The CDR3 is 16 amino acids. CDR3 DNA sequence: TGCGCCAGCAGCTCTACTAGCGGGAGTTCGGGAGATACGCAGTATTTT. Encoded protein: CASSSTSGSSGDTQYF.

This clone has a handful of counts. The gene calls are TRBV5-5 and TRBJ1-5; 10 nucleotides align to TRBD1. J was trimmed by 4 bases and V by 4 bases; bases with no gene match: 8. Germline CDR1 SGHKS, CDR2 YYEKEE (reference sequence). The CDR3 has 16 residues. Here the CDR3 DNA reads TGTGCCAGCAGCCCAGTTCCGGGACAGGGGAATCAGCCCCAGCATTTT. Translated, it gives CASSPVPGQGNQPQHF.

V gene TRBV7-3 combines with J gene TRBJ2-2; D gene ambiguous. Germline CDR1 is SGHTA and CDR2 is FQGTGA. This CDR3 region has 15 residues. V dropped 5 bases and J dropped 0 bases, with 10 bases sitting between them. Written as DNA, the CDR3 is TGTGCCAGCAGCCCGGTTCAGACGAACACCGGGGAGCTGTTTTTT. Its protein is CASSPVQTNTGELFF.

This rearrangement joins TRBV4-2 to TRBJ2-7, with a tentative D call TRBD2 (6 bases). CDR1 and CDR2 (germline): LGHNA, YNFKEQ. V lost 4 bases and J 6 bases, leaving 13 bases between the germline ends. There are 13 residues in the CDR3. CDR3 sequence: CASSLQTRPEQYF. CDR3 in DNA: TGTGCCAGCAGCCTGCAGACTAGGCCCGAGCAGTACTTC.

The CDR3: CASSLESGELFF. CDR3 sequence (DNA): TGTGCCAGCAGCTTGGAATCCGGGGAGCTGTTTTTT. The chain combines TRBV5-8 with TRBJ2-2; no clear D. Per the germline V gene, CDR1 is SGHTS and CDR2 is YDEGEE. This CDR3 comprises 12 residues. V lost 0 bases and J 6 bases, leaving 3 bases between the germline ends.

This clone was detected a few times. The chain is built from TRBV30 and TRBJ1-1, with a weak D call TRBD1 (5 bases). CDR1 is GTSNPN and CDR2 is SVGIG in the germline V gene (reference sequence). The CDR3 sequence is 12 residues long. V lost 8 bases and J lost 4, with 14 bases in between. Written as DNA, the CDR3 is TGTGCCCGGGACGGGGGGGGCACTGAAGCTTTCTTT. This codes for CARDGGGTEAFF.

V gene TRBV19 combines with J gene TRBJ1-5; D unresolved. Trimming left V 4 bases short and J 6 bases short, with 10 bases between. This CDR3 is 13 amino acids long. CDR1 LNHDA and CDR2 SQIVND come from the germline V gene (reference sequence). The CDR3 bases are TGTGCCAGTAGTACGGCAAGAGGTCAGCCCCAGCATTTT. It yields the protein CASSTARGQPQHF.

This chain links TRBV28 with TRBJ2-7; no firm D call. The CDR3 loop spans 16 amino acids. Germline loops: CDR1 MDHEN, CDR2 SYDVKM. V was trimmed by 2 bases and J by 0 bases, leaving 14 bases between them. In DNA form, the CDR3 reads TGTGCCAGCAGTTTACCAGACGGACGAAGCTCCTACGAGCAGTACTTC. This encodes CASSLPDGRSSYEQYF. The full variable domain, rest sourced from reference TRBV28 and TRBJ2-7, is DVKVTQSSRYLVKRTGEKVFLECVQDMDHENMFWYRQDPGLGLRLIYFSYDVKMKEKGDIPEGYSVSREKKERFSLILESASTNQTSMYLCASSLPDGRSSYEQYFGPGTRLTVT.

This clone has only a few counts. V and J are TRBV2 and TRBJ1-2; 8 positions agree with TRBD1. Germline assignment: CDR1 SNHLY and CDR2 FYNNEI. The V segment lost 8 bases and the J segment 4 bases; nucleotides outside the gene matches: 0. The CDR3 is 11 residues long. Here the CDR3 reads CASGQGYGYTF. In DNA, the CDR3 is TGTGCCAGCGGACAGGGCTATGGCTACACCTTC.

This clone appeared a few times. The chain uses TRBV28 and TRBJ2-1; 8 bases map to TRBD2. The germline CDR1 and CDR2 sequences are MDHEN and SYDVKM. V was pared by 6 bases and J by 8 bases, with 9 bases of the junction left unmatched. This CDR3 spans 14 amino acids. The CDR3 region is CASRRAGATDEQFF. Here the CDR3 DNA reads TGTGCCAGCAGACGAGCGGGAGCTACGGATGAGCAGTTCTTC.

The chain uses TRBV18 and TRBJ2-1, with TRBD1 identical over 9 bases. The V and J ends lost 6 bases and 9 bases, in that order; junction bases with no gene match: 15. The CDR3 consists of 16 residues. The V gene's germline CDR1 is KGHSH and CDR2 LQKENI. The DNA of the CDR3 is TGTGCCAGCTCTAAGGAAACAGGGGGCGGGGGACGTGAGCAGTTCTTC. It encodes CASSKETGGGGREQFF. Full variable domain (rest looked up from reference TRBV18 and TRBJ2-1): NAGVMQNPRHLVRRRGQEARLRCSPMKGHSHVYWYRQLPEEGLKFMVYLQKENIIDESGMPKERFSAEFPKEGPSILRIQQVVRGDSAAYFCASSKETGGGGREQFFGPGTRLTVL.

The chain joins TRBV7-2 to TRBJ2-5, with 9 bases matching TRBD2. After removal of 6 bases from V and 4 bases from J, the junction contained 18 bases not matched to a gene. CDR1 is SGHTA, CDR2 FQGNSA, per germline. There are 18 residues in the CDR3. The CDR3 DNA follows: TGTGCCAGCAGACCCCCGGGTCGGGGTAGCGGGAGTATAGAGACCCAGTACTTC. The encoded protein is CASRPPGRGSGSIETQYF.

The rearrangement joins TRBV4-2 to TRBJ1-1; D is perhaps TRBD1 (6 bases). The CDR3 sequence is 15 residues long. Between the trimmed V and J ends, which lost 0 bases and 6 bases, there was a span of 14 bases. The germline CDR1 and CDR2 sequences are LGHNA and YNFKEQ. The CDR3 spells CASSQDRQGKPEAFF. For the CDR3, the DNA is TGTGCCAGCAGCCAAGATCGTCAGGGGAAACCTGAAGCTTTCTTT.

The gene calls are TRBV14 and TRBJ1-4; the match to TRBD1 covers 7 bases. There are 15 residues in the CDR3. In germline, CDR1 is SGHDN, CDR2 FVKESK. V lost 4 bases and J lost 4; bases outside the gene matches: 6. CDR3 residues: CASSPMGQYNEKLFF. In nucleotides, the CDR3 is TGTGCCAGCAGCCCGATGGGACAGTATAATGAAAAACTGTTTTTT.

The chain combines TRBV4-2 with TRBJ2-1; D gene ambiguous. This CDR3 spans 14 amino acids. V lost 1 base, J lost 7 bases, and 11 bases lay in between. The germline V gene has CDR1 LGHNA and CDR2 YNFKEQ. The CDR3 sequence is CASSQVRVRNEQFF. The CDR3 DNA is TGTGCCAGCAGCCAAGTTCGAGTGAGGAATGAGCAGTTCTTC.

J is TRBJ2-2 and V is TRBV10-3; no clear D gene. The CDR3 runs to 14 residues. Per germline, CDR1 ENHRY and CDR2 SYGVKD. The V and J ends lost 0 bases and 7 bases respectively, with 9 bases between them. The CDR3 nucleotides are TGTGCCATCAGTGAGTCGTCTGGCGGCGGGGAGCTGTTTTTT. Protein sequence: CAISESSGGGELFF.

This clone came up a few times. The V and J genes are TRBV28 and TRBJ1-2, with D unclear. This CDR3 spans 14 amino acids. Trimming pared 3 bases from V and 3 bases from J, leaving 11 bases between. Per germline, CDR1 MDHEN and CDR2 SYDVKM. CDR3: CASSLPVVDYGYTF. The CDR3 region has the DNA TGTGCCAGCAGTTTGCCCGTAGTGGACTATGGCTACACCTTC.

This sequence joins TRBV30 and TRBJ1-1; D is unresolved. The CDR3 has 13 amino acids. The V and J ends lost 5 bases and 0 bases respectively, with 10 bases between them. From germline, CDR1 is GTSNPN and CDR2 SVGIG (reference sequence). This chain's CDR3 is CAWLTAMNTEAFF. CDR3 DNA sequence: TGTGCCTGGTTAACAGCCATGAACACTGAAGCTTTCTTT.

V gene TRBV9 combines with J gene TRBJ1-1, with unresolved D. V shed 0 bases and J shed 1 base, with 7 bases lying between them. The CDR3 is made up of 14 amino acids. Germline assignment: CDR1 SGDLS and CDR2 YYNGEE. CDR3 amino acids: CASSVENRNTEAFF. The CDR3 DNA sequence: TGTGCCAGCAGCGTAGAGAACAGGAACACTGAAGCTTTCTTT.

The chain joins TRBV29-1 to TRBJ2-3, with 7 bases fitting TRBD1. The CDR3 extends over 13 amino acids. Germline loops: CDR1 SQVTM, CDR2 ANQGSEA. J lost 1 base, V lost 7 bases, and 5 bases had no gene match. Here the CDR3 reads CSALGQGTDTQYF. CDR3 coding DNA: TGCAGCGCCCTAGGACAGGGCACAGATACGCAGTATTTT.

This chain uses TRBV2 with TRBJ2-3; 11 bases agree with TRBD2. V was clipped by 5 bases and J by 3 bases; unmatched bases: 4. Germline values: CDR1 SNHLY, CDR2 FYNNEI. The CDR3 has 15 amino acids. CDR3 residues: CASSRGTSGTDTQYF. Written as DNA, the CDR3 is TGTGCCAGCAGTCGCGGGACTAGCGGAACAGATACGCAGTATTTT.

CDR3 sequence reads: CASKGLGVAKNIQYF. Written as DNA, the CDR3 is TGTGCCAGTAAAGGGCTTGGTGTAGCCAAAAACATTCAGTACTTC. J is TRBJ2-4 and V is TRBV19; the D is unclear. Trimming took 7 bases from V and 0 from J, leaving 13 bases between them. This CDR3 is 15 amino acids long. Germline values: CDR1 LNHDA, CDR2 SQIVND (reference sequence).

The chain recombines TRBV19 with TRBJ2-1, with D hard to call. Trimming took off 1 base at V and 4 bases at J, with 5 bases between the two ends. CDR1 and CDR2 from the germline V gene are LNHDA and SQIVND (reference sequence). This CDR3 region has 13 residues. The CDR3 sequence: CASSIVLYNEQFF. The CDR3, as DNA: TGTGCCAGTAGTATAGTACTATACAATGAGCAGTTCTTC.

Only a few counts were recorded for this clone. CDR3 coding DNA: TGTGCCAGCTCACCACCGCTAGCCACCACCTACAATGAGCAGTTCTTC. Translated, it gives CASSPPLATTYNEQFF. This chain uses TRBV18 with TRBJ2-1; TRBD2 might be the D (5 bases). The length of the CDR3 is 16 residues. V lost 0 bases, J lost 2 bases, and 11 bases lay in between. Germline V gene lookup returns CDR1 KGHSH and CDR2 LQKENI.

The chain links TRBV25-1 to TRBJ2-1; 8 nucleotides match TRBD1. V lost 3 bases to trimming and J lost 0 bases; unmatched junction nucleotides: 4. CDR3 length equals 16 residues. Germline V gene data show CDR1 as MGHDK and CDR2 as SYGVNS. For the CDR3, the DNA is TGTGCCAGCAGTGATACGGACAGGGACTCCTACAATGAGCAGTTCTTC. Protein: CASSDTDRDSYNEQFF. Together with reference TRBV25-1 and TRBJ2-1, the CDR3 gives the full variable domain: EADIYQTPRYLVIGTGKKITLECSQTMGHDKMYWYQQDPGMELHLIHYSYGVNSTEKGDLSSESTVSRIRTEHFPLTLESARPSHTSQYLCASSDTDRDSYNEQFFGPGTRLTVL.